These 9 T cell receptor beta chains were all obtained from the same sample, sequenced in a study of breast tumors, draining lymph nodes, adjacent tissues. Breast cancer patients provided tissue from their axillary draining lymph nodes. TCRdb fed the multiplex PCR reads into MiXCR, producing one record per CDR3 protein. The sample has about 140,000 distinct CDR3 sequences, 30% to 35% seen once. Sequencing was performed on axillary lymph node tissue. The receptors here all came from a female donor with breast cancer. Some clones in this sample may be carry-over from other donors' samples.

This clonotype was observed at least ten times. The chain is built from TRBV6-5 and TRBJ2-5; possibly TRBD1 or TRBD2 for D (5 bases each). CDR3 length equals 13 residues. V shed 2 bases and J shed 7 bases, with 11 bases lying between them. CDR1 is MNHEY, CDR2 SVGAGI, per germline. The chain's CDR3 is CASSYGPGGTQYF. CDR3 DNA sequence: TGTGCCAGCAGTTACGGACCTGGGGGGACCCAGTACTTC.

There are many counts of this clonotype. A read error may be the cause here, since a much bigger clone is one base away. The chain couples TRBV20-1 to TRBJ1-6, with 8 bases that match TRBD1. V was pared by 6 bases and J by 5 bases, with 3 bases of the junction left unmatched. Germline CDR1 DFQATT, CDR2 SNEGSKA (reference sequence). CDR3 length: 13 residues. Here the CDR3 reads CSALTGDNSPLHF. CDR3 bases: TGCAGTGCCCTGACAGGGGATAATTCACCCCTCCACTTT.

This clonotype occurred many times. The CDR3 sequence: CASSGRLGQGYNEQFF. The CDR3 DNA is TGTGCCAGTAGTGGGAGGCTGGGACAGGGATACAATGAGCAGTTCTTC. V and J are TRBV19 and TRBJ2-1; 9 bases map to TRBD1. Per the germline V gene, CDR1 is LNHDA and CDR2 is SQIVND (reference sequence). With V trimmed by 5 bases and J by 4 bases, 9 bases remained unmatched. This CDR3 comprises 16 residues.

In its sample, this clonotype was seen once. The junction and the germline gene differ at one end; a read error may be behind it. CDR3 loop: CANSESGSSSQETQYF. In DNA form, the CDR3 reads TGTGCCAACAGTGAAAGCGGTAGCTCTTCCCAAGAGACCCAATACTTC. The V call is TRBV6-5, the J call TRBJ2-5; D is possibly TRBD2 (5 bases). Per germline, CDR1 MNHEY and CDR2 SVGAGI. The CDR3 runs 16 residues.

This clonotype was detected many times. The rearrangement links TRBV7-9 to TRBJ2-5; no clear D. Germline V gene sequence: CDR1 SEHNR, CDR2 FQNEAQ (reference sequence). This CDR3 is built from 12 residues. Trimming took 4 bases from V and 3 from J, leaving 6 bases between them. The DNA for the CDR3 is TGTGCCAGCAGCTATCAGGAAGAGACCCAGTACTTC. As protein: CASSYQEETQYF.

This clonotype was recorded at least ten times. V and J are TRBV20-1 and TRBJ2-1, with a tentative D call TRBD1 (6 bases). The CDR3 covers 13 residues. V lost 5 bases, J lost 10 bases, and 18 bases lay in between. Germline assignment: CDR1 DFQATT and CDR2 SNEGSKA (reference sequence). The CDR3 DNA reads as TGCAGTGCTCTTTCGAATCCCGGGACAGAGCAGTTCTTC. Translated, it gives CSALSNPGTEQFF.

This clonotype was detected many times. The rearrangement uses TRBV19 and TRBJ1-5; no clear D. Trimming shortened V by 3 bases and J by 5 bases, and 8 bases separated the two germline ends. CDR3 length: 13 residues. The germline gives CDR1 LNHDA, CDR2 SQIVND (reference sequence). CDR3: CASSMGGHQPQHF. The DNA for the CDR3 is TGTGCCAGTAGTATGGGAGGGCATCAGCCCCAGCATTTT.

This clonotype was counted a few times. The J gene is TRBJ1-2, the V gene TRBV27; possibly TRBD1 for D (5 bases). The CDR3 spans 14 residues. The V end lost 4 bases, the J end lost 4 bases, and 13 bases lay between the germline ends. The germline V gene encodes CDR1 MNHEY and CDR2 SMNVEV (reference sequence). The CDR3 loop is CASSSRWGVYGYTF. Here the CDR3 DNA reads TGTGCCAGCAGTTCACGGTGGGGGGTCTATGGCTACACCTTC.

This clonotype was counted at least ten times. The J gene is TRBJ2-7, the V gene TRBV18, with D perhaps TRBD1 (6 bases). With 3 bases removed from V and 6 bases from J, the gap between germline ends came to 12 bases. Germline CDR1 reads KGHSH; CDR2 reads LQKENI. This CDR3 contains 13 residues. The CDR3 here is CASSPRSRGEQYV. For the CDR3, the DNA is TGTGCCAGCTCACCGCGGTCCAGGGGCGAGCAGTACGTC.